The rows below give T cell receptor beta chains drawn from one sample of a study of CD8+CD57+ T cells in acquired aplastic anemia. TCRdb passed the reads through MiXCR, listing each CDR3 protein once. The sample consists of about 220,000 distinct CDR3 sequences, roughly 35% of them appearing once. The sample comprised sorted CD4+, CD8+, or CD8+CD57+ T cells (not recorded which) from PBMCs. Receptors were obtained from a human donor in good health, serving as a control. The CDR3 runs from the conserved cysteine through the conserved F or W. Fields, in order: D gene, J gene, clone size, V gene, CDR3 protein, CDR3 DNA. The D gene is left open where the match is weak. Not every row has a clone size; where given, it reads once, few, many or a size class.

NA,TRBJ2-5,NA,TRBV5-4,CASRDAARVQETQYF,TGTGCCAGCAGGGATGCGGCCAGGGTCCAAGAGACCCAGTACTTC
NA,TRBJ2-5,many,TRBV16,CASSQSAETQYF,TGTGCCAGCAGCCAATCGGCCGAGACCCAGTACTTC
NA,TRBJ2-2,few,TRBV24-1,CATRPVTNTGELFF,TGTGCCACCCGTCCCGTGACGAACACCGGGGAGCTGTTTTTT
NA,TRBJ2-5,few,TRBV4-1,CASSQETRRPETQYF,TGCGCCAGCAGCCAAGAGACTAGAAGGCCAGAGACCCAGTACTTC
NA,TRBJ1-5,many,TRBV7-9,CASSPPDQPQHF,TGTGCCAGCAGCCCTCCTGATCAGCCCCAGCATTTT
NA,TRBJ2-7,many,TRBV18,CASSPRGSYEQYF,TGTGCCAGCTCACCACGTGGCTCCTACGAGCAGTACTTC
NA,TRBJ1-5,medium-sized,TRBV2,CASSEDRSWEPQHF,TGTGCCAGCAGTGAAGACCGTAGTTGGGAGCCCCAGCATTTT
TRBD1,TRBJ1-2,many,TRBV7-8,CASSLRDRGRIYGYTF,TGTGCCAGCAGCTTACGAGACAGGGGGCGTATATATGGCTACACCTTC
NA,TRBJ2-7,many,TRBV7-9,CASSRQSTYEQYF,TGTGCCAGCAGCCGACAGAGTACCTACGAGCAGTACTTC
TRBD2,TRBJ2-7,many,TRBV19,CASSDTSGGPYEQYF,TGTGCCAGTAGCGATACTAGCGGGGGCCCCTACGAGCAGTACTTC
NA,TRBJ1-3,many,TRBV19,CASSIVQDFSGNTIYF,TGTGCCAGTAGTATAGTCCAGGACTTCTCTGGAAACACCATATATTTT
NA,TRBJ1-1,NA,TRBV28,CASSSRRTEAFF,TGTGCCAGCAGCTCGAGGAGGACTGAAGCTTTCTTT
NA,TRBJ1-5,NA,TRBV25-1,CASSPIHTVGLVPQHF,TGTGCCAGCAGCCCAATTCATACTGTGGGGCTAGTGCCCCAGCATTTT
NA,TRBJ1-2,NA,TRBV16,CASSQSSAARYGYTF,TGTGCCAGCAGCCAAAGCTCAGCCGCACGGTATGGCTACACCTTC
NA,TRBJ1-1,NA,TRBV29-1,CSVGRQGGNTEAFF,TGCAGCGTTGGCAGGCAGGGTGGAAACACTGAAGCTTTCTTT
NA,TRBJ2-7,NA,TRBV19,CASSTSQGQFAEQYF,TGTGCCAGTAGTACCTCACAGGGTCAGTTCGCCGAGCAGTACTTC
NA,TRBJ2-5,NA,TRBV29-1,CSVGPDQETQYF,TGCAGCGTTGGGCCGGACCAAGAGACCCAGTACTTC
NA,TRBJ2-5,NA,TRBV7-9,CASSADGKETQYF,TGTGCCAGCAGCGCGGACGGAAAAGAGACCCAGTACTTC
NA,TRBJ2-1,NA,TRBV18,CASSVGVSEQFF,TGTGCCAGCTCAGTGGGGGTTAGTGAGCAGTTCTTC
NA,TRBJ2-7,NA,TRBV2,CASSTASYEQYF,TGTGCCAGCTCTACAGCGTCCTACGAGCAGTACTTC
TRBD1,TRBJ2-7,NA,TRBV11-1,CASSPATGAHLYEQYF,TGTGCCAGCAGCCCAGCAACAGGGGCCCATCTCTACGAGCAGTACTTC
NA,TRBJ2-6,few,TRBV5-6,CASSFLGAPGANVLTF,TGTGCCAGCAGCTTTTTAGGGGCTCCCGGGGCCAACGTCCTGACTTTC
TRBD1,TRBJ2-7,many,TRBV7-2,CASSLATGGYEQYF,TGTGCCAGCAGCTTAGCGACAGGGGGTTACGAGCAGTACTTC
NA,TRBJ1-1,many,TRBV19,CASSIFGDWFTEAFF,TGTGCCAGTAGTATATTCGGGGATTGGTTTACTGAAGCTTTCTTT
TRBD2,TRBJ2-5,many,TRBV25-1,CASSDGWGGPQETQYF,TGTGCCAGCAGTGACGGGTGGGGGGGACCCCAAGAGACCCAGTACTTC
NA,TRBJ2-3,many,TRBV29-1,CSVASLAAQYF,TGCAGCGTTGCCTCTCTAGCTGCGCAGTATTTT
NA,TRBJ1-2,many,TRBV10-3,CAISEGGNYGYTF,TGTGCCATCAGTGAGGGCGGAAACTATGGCTACACCTTC
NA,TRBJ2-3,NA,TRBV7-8,CASALAISTDTQYF,TGTGCCAGCGCTCTAGCGATAAGCACAGATACGCAGTATTTT
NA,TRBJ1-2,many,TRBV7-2,CASSPYRDGYTF,TGTGCCAGCAGCCCATACAGGGACGGCTACACCTTC
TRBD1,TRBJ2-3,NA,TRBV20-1,CSAIRTGLGTQYF,TGCAGTGCTATAAGGACAGGGCTCGGTACGCAGTATTTT
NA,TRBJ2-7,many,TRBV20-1,CSASGGSEQYF,TGCAGTGCTAGCGGGGGTAGCGAGCAGTACTTC
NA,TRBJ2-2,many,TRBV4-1,CASGSFRTNTGELFF,TGCGCCTCGGGGAGCTTCAGGACGAACACCGGGGAGCTGTTTTTT
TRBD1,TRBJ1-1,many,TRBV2,CASSERQGGRAFF,TGTGCCAGCAGTGAACGACAGGGTGGACGAGCTTTCTTT
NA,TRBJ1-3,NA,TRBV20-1,CSASLPGGQGNTIYF,TGCAGTGCTAGTTTGCCCGGGGGGCAGGGAAACACCATATATTTT
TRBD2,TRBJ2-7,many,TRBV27,CASSRTSGTYEQYF,TGTGCCAGCAGCCGGACTAGCGGGACCTACGAGCAGTACTTC
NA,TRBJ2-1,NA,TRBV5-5,CASSLGGVDEQFF,TGTGCCAGCAGCTTGGGGGGGGTGGATGAGCAGTTCTTC
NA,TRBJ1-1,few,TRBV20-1,CSASTWGTEAFF,TGCAGTGCTAGCACCTGGGGAACTGAAGCTTTCTTT
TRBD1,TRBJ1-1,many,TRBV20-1,CSARDPRTGLNTEAFF,TGCAGTGCTAGAGATCCCAGGACAGGCCTGAACACTGAAGCTTTCTTT
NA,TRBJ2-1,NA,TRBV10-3,CATTVGGAGDEQFF,TGTGCCACCACAGTAGGGGGGGCGGGCGATGAGCAGTTCTTC
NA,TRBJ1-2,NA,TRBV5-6,CASSFLGSPGYTF,TGTGCCAGCAGCTTTTTGGGGAGTCCTGGCTACACCTTC
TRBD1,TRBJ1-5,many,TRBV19,CASSTNYGGQASNQPQHF,TGTGCCAGTAGTACAAACTACGGGGGACAGGCGAGCAATCAGCCCCAGCATTTT
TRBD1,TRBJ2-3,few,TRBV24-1,CATSDPGGSTDTQYF,TGTGCCACCAGTGACCCAGGGGGTAGCACAGACACGCAGTATTTT
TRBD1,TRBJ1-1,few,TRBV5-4,CASSTGDRDTEAFF,TGTGCCAGCAGCACCGGCGACAGGGATACTGAAGCTTTCTTT
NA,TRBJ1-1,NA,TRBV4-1,CVGSHRRDSSNTEASF,TGCGTCGGCAGCCATCGTCGGGATTCCTCGAACACTGAAGCTTCCTTT
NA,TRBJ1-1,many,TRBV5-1,CASRQDGLTEAFF,TGCGCCAGCAGACAGGACGGGCTCACTGAAGCTTTCTTT
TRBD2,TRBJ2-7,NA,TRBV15,CATSSLAGLADYEQYF,TGTGCCACCAGCAGCTTAGCGGGTCTAGCGGACTACGAGCAGTACTTC
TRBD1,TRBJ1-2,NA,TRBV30,CARQLQGAYTDYGYTF,TGTGCCCGTCAGTTGCAGGGGGCGTATACGGACTATGGCTACACCTTC
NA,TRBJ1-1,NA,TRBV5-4,CASSLSTVMNTEAFF,TGTGCCAGCAGCTTGTCTACAGTCATGAACACTGAAGCTTTCTTT
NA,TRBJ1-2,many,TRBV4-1,CASSQVVKVPGYTF,TGCGCCAGCAGCCAAGTAGTAAAGGTGCCTGGCTACACCTTC
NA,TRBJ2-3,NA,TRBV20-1,CSARAPPSQGSTDTQYF,TGCAGTGCTAGAGCTCCTCCCAGCCAGGGGAGCACAGATACGCAGTATTTT
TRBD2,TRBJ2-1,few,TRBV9,CASSPAGAGGNEQFF,TGTGCCAGCAGCCCAGCGGGGGCCGGGGGGAATGAGCAGTTCTTC
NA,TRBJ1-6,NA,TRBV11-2,CASSWRQAGADSPLHF,TGTGCCAGCAGCTGGAGGCAGGCAGGGGCGGATTCACCCCTCCACTTT
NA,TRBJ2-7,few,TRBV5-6,CASSFFSYEQYF,TGTGCCAGCAGCTTTTTTTCGTACGAGCAGTACTTC
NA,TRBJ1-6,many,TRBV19,CASSSGPDYNSPLHF,TGTGCCAGTAGTTCGGGGCCTGACTATAATTCACCCCTCCACTTT
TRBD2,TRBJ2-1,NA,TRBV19,CASSIRPSGTYNGQFF,TGTGCCAGTAGTATAAGGCCTAGCGGGACCTACAATGGGCAGTTCTTC
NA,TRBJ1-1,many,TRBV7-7,CASSPQGSTEAFF,TGTGCCAGCAGCCCCCAGGGGTCTACTGAAGCTTTCTTT
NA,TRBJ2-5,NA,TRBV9,CASSDALGQETQYF,TGTGCCAGCAGCGACGCCTTGGGGCAAGAGACCCAGTACTTC
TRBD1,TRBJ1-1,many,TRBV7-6,CASSLRDRETEAFF,TGTGCCAGCAGCCTAAGGGACAGGGAAACTGAAGCTTTCTTT
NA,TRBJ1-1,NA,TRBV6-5,CASSYSWERNTEAFF,TGTGCCAGCAGTTACTCGTGGGAGAGGAACACTGAAGCTTTCTTT
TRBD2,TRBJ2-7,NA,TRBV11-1,CASSSRGGGIAGGHEQYF,TGTGCCAGCAGCTCCCGGGGGGGGGGAATCGCCGGGGGACACGAGCAGTACTTC